This T cell receptor beta chain was captured by sequencing in a study of cytomegalovirus exposure and HLA in healthy donors. The V gene's germline CDR1 is SQVTM and CDR2 ANQGSEA. The CDR3 is 13 amino acids. V lost 1 base to trimming and J lost 10 bases, with 14 bases between them. Study-level findings and limits: Roughly even sequencing depth across donors was the assumption behind the presence/absence analyses. When a later analysis was performed, an Asian-associated ancestry cluster reportedly had fewer N-insertions than the roughly 690-donor mean. For TCR beta chains, V- and J-gene trimming was later linked to a missense DCLRE1C variant.

In the PCR, 60 Vbeta and 13 Jbeta primers were used. Libraries were prepared by immunoSEQ multiplex PCR; TCRdb keeps only in-frame clonotypes and omits some of them. This listing includes tens of thousands of clones. Samples came from healthy bone marrow donors. A remark on this clone: As yet, its antigen is unknown.

The chain links TRBV29-1 to TRBJ2-1; tentatively, D is TRBD2 (6 bases). This sequence originates from a female donor in good health and CMV-seropositive. Material: PBMCs. CDR3 DNA: TGCAGCGTTGAAGTGTTAAAGCGGGCCGAGCAGTTCTTC. This translates into CSVEVLKRAEQFF.